These 9 T cell receptor beta chains originate from one sample sequenced in a study of T-cell reconstitution after alpha-beta-depleted transplantation in children. Unique molecular identifiers tagged the TCRbeta library. TCRdb re-derived calls from the PCR reads in MiXCR, one entry per CDR3 protein. The sample yields 380,000 or so distinct CDR3 sequences, 10% to 15% seen once. This sample comprised PBMCs, obtained from the stem cell graft. These receptors originate from a human donor who donated a stem cell graft to a child with Fanconi anemia.

The J gene is TRBJ1-4, the V gene TRBV7-6; no firm D call. The CDR3 covers 15 residues. From germline, CDR1 is SGHVS and CDR2 FNYEAQ. V was shortened by 4 bases and J by 7 bases, with 16 bases between the two germline ends. The chain's CDR3 is CASSSRARGGEKLFF. In DNA, the CDR3 is TGTGCCAGCAGCTCCCGTGCCAGAGGTGGTGAAAAACTGTTTTTT.

This clonotype was found many times. The chain joins TRBV5-5 to TRBJ2-2, with D tentatively TRBD1 (5 bases). Germline V CDR1 and CDR2: SGHKS, YYEKEE (reference sequence). V dropped 0 bases and J dropped 6 bases, with 12 bases sitting between them. This CDR3 has 15 amino acids. CDR3 in DNA: TGTGCCAGCAGCTTGGGGCAGGGTTTCGCCGGGGAGCTGTTTTTT. Translating gives CASSLGQGFAGELFF.

This clonotype has a handful of counts. CDR3 residues: CASRKTHDTEAFF. As DNA, the CDR3 is TGTGCCAGCAGGAAGACGCATGACACTGAAGCTTTCTTT. The rearrangement uses TRBV5-6 and TRBJ1-1; D ambiguous. The CDR3 spans 13 residues. Trimming pared 5 bases from V and 3 bases from J, leaving 11 bases between. Germline lookup yields CDR1 SGHDT and CDR2 YYEEEE.

This clonotype was seen ten or more times. A read error may account for a junction end that differs from germline. The chain links TRBV5-1 to TRBJ2-3; D gene unclear. Germline CDR1 reads SGHRS; CDR2 reads YFSETQ. The CDR3 totals 12 residues. As DNA, the CDR3 is TGTGCCAGCAGCTTAGAGTCAGATACGCAGTATTTT. This encodes CASSLESDTQYF.

A few counts support this clonotype. The genes are TRBV9 and TRBJ2-6; either TRBD1 or TRBD2 may fit D (7 bases each). The CDR3 has 20 amino acids. The germline V gene encodes CDR1 SGDLS and CDR2 YYNGEE. With 0 bases removed from V and 0 bases from J, the gap between germline ends came to 19 bases. The CDR3 nucleotides read TGTGCCAGCAGCGTAGGTTCCCTCGGGGGGACAGTCTCTGGGGCCAACGTCCTGACTTTC. Its protein is CASSVGSLGGTVSGANVLTF.

The sample holds a few counts of this clonotype. The chain joins TRBV6-5 to TRBJ2-1; a weak D match, TRBD1 (6 bases). Trimming left V 7 bases short and J 2 bases short, with 9 bases between. The CDR3 contains 13 residues. CDR1 is MNHEY and CDR2 is SVGAGI in the germline V gene. The CDR3 region is CASKGQPYNEQFF. The CDR3 DNA reads as TGTGCCAGCAAAGGACAGCCCTACAATGAGCAGTTCTTC.

This clonotype was picked up a small number of times. This chain joins TRBV6-5 and TRBJ2-7; 7 bases agree with TRBD1. CDR3 length: 14 residues. Germline V CDR1 and CDR2: MNHEY, SVGAGI. Trimming cost V 2 bases and J 2 bases; bases outside gene matches: 3. The CDR3 coding sequence is TGTGCCAGCAGTTACGGGCAGGGGGCCTACGAGCAGTACTTC. Translation gives CASSYGQGAYEQYF.

The V call is TRBV6-6, the J call TRBJ2-3, with TRBD1 identical over 10 bases. Germline-derived CDR1 and CDR2 are MNHNY and SVGAGI (reference sequence). CDR3 length equals 13 residues. V shed 7 bases and J 4 bases; nucleotides not matched to a gene: 2. CDR3 in amino acids: CASTGQGADTQYF. The CDR3 DNA is TGTGCCAGCACCGGACAGGGGGCAGATACGCAGTATTTT.

The rearrangement links TRBV6-5 to TRBJ2-2; weak D call: TRBD2 (6 bases). CDR3 length: 12 residues. V lost 8 bases to trimming and J lost 6 bases, with 10 bases between them. CDR1 MNHEY and CDR2 SVGAGI come from the germline V gene. CDR3 sequence: CASASESGELFF. CDR3 nucleotides: TGTGCCAGCGCTAGCGAGTCCGGGGAGCTGTTTTTT.